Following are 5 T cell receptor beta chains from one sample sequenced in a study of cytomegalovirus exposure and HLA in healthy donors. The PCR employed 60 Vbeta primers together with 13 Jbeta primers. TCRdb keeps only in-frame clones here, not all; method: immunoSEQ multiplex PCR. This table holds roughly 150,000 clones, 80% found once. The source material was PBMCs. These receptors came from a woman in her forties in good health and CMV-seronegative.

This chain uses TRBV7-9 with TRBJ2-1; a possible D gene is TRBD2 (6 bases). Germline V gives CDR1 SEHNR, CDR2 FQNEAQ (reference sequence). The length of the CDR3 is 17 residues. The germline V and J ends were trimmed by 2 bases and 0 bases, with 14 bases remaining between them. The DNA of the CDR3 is TGTGCCAGCAGCTTACGAGTAGAGACTAGCTCCTACAATGAGCAGTTCTTC. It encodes CASSLRVETSSYNEQFF.

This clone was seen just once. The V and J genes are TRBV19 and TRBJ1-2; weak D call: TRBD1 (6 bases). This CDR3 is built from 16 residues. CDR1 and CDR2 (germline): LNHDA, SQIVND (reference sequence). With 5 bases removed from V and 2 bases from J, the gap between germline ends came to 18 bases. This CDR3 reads CASSPGHLISNYGYTF. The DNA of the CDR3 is TGTGCCAGTAGTCCGGGACACCTAATAAGCAACTATGGCTACACCTTC.

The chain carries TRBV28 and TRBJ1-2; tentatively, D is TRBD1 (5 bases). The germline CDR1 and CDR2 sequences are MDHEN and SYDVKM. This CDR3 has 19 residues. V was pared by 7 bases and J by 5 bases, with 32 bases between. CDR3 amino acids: CASILGAQTSRGKIYGYTF. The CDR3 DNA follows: TGTGCCAGCATCTTGGGCGCCCAAACGTCTAGGGGAAAGATTTATGGCTACACCTTC.

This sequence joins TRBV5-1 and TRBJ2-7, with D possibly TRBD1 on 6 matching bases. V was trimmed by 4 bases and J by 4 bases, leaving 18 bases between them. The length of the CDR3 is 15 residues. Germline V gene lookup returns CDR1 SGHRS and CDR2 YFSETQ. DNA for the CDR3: TGCGCCAGCAGCCTTGTTGGCACAGGGCTTTACGAGCAGTACTTC. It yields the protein CASSLVGTGLYEQYF.

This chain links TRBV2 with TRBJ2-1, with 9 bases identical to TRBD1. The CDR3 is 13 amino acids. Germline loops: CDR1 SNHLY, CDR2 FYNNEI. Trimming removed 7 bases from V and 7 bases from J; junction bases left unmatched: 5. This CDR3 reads CASTMDRGNEQFF. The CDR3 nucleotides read TGTGCCAGCACCATGGACAGGGGAAATGAGCAGTTCTTC. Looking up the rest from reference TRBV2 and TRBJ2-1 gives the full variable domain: EPEVTQTPSHQVTQMGQEVILRCVPISNHLYFYWYRQILGQKVEFLVSFYNNEISEKSEIFDDQFSVERPDGSNFTLKIRSTKLEDSAMYFCASTMDRGNEQFFGPGTRLTVL.